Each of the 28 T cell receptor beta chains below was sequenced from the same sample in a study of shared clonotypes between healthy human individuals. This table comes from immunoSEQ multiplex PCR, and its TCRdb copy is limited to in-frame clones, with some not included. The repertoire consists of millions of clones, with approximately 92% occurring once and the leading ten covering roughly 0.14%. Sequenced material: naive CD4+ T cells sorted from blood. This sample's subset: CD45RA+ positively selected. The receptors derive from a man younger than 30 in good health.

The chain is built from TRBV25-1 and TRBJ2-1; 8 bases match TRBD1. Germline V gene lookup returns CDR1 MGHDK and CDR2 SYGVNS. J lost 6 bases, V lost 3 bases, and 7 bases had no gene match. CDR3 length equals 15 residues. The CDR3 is CASSETTGEVNEQFF. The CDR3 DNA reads TGTGCCAGCAGTGAGACGACAGGGGAGGTCAATGAGCAGTTCTTC.

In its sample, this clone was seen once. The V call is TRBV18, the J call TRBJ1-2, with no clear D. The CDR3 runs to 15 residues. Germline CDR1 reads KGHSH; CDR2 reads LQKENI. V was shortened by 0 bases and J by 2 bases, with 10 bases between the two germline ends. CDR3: CASSPPGKLNYGYTF. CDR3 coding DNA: TGTGCCAGCTCACCACCGGGGAAGTTAAACTATGGCTACACCTTC.

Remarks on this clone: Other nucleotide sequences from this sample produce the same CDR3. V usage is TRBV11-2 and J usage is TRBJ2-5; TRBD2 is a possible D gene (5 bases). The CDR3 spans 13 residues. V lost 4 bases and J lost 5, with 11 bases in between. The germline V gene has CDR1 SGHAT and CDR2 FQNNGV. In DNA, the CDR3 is TGTGCCAGCAGCTCCGGGGTAGGGGAGACCCAGTACTTC. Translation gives CASSSGVGETQYF.

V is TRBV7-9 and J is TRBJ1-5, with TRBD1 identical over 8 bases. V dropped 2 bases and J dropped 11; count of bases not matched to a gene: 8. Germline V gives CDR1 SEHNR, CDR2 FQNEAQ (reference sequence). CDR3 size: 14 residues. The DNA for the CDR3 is TGTGCCAGCAGCTTACCGGACAGGGCGCGAACCCAGCATTTT. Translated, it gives CASSLPDRARTQHF.

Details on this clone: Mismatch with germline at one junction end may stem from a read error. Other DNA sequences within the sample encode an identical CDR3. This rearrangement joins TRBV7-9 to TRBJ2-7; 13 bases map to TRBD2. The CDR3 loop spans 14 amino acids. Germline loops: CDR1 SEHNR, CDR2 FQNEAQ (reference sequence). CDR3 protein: CASSLGLAGDEQYF. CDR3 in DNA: TGTGCCAGCAGCCTAGGACTAGCGGGAGACGAACAGTACTTC.

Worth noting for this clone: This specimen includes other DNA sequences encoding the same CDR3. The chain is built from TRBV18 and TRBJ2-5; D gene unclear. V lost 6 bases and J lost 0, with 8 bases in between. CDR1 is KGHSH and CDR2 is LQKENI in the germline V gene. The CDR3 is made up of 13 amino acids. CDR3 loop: CASSPDNQETQYF. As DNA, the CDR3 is TGTGCCAGCTCCCCAGACAACCAAGAGACCCAGTACTTC.

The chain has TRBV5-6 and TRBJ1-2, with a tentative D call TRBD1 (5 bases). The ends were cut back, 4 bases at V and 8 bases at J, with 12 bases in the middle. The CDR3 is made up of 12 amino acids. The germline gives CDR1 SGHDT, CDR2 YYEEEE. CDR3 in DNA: TGTGCCAGCAGCCCGCAGGGCCGAGGCTACACCTTC. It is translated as CASSPQGRGYTF.

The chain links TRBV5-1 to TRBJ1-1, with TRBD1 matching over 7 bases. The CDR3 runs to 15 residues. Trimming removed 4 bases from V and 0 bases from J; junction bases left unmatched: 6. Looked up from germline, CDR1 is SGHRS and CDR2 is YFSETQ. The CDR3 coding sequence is TGCGCCAGCAGCACGCCGGGACAGATGAACACTGAAGCTTTCTTT. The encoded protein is CASSTPGQMNTEAFF. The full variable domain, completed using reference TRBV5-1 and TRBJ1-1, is KAGVTQTPRYLIKTRGQQVTLSCSPISGHRSVSWYQQTPGQGLQFLFEYFSETQRNKGNFPGRFSGRQFSNSRSEMNVSTLELGDSALYLCASSTPGQMNTEAFFGQGTRLTVV.

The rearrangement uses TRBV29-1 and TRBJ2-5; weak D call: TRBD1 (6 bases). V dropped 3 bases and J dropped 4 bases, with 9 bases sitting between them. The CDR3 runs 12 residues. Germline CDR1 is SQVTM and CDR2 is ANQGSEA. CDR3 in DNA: TGCAGCGTTGACAGGGGCTTAGAGACCCAGTACTTC. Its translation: CSVDRGLETQYF.

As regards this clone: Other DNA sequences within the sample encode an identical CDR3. The CDR3 DNA reads as TGTGCCAGCTCACCAGGGGGACGCACAGATACGCAGTATTTT. It specifies CASSPGGRTDTQYF. The V call is TRBV18, the J call TRBJ2-3, with D possibly called TRBD1 or TRBD2 (5 bases each). Trimming shortened V by 2 bases and J by 1 base, and 7 bases separated the two germline ends. Germline CDR1 reads KGHSH; CDR2 reads LQKENI. CDR3 size: 14 residues. Variable domain in full (rest from reference TRBV18 and TRBJ2-3): NAGVMQNPRHLVRRRGQEARLRCSPMKGHSHVYWYRQLPEEGLKFMVYLQKENIIDESGMPKERFSAEFPKEGPSILRIQQVVRGDSAAYFCASSPGGRTDTQYFGPGTRLTVL.

The CDR3 here is CASSWPWQNYGYTF. The CDR3 coding sequence is TGTGCCAGCAGCTGGCCATGGCAAAACTATGGCTACACCTTC. V usage is TRBV7-2 and J usage is TRBJ1-2; D unclear. There are 14 residues in the CDR3. Trimming removed 4 bases at V and 2 bases at J, with 11 bases between. CDR1 is SGHTA and CDR2 is FQGNSA in the germline V gene.

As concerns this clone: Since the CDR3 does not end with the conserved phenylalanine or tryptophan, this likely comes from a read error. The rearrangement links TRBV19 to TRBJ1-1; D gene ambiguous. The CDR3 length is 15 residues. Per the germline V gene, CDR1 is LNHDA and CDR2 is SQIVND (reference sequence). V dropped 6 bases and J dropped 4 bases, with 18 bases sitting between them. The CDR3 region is CASRPVVSGGTEAFS. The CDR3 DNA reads TGTGCCAGTAGACCCGTCGTCTCTGGAGGCACTGAAGCTTTCTCT.

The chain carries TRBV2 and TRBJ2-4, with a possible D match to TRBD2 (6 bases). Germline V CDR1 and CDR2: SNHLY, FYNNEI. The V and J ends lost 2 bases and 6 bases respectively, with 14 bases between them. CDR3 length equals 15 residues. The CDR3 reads CASSEIVGGTNIQYF. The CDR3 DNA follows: TGTGCCAGCAGTGAAATCGTCGGGGGAACAAACATTCAGTACTTC.

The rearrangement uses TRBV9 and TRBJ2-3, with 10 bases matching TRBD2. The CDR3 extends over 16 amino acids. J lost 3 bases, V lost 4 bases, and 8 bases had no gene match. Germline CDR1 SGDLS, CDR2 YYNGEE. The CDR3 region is CASSLAGAELTDTQYF. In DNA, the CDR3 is TGTGCCAGCAGCCTAGCGGGAGCGGAACTGACAGATACGCAGTATTTT.

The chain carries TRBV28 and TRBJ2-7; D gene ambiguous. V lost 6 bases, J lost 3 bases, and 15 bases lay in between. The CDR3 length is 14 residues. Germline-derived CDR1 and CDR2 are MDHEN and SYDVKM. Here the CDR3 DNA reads TGTGCCAGCAGGCCAGGACCGGATTACTACGAGCAGTACTTC. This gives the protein CASRPGPDYYEQYF.

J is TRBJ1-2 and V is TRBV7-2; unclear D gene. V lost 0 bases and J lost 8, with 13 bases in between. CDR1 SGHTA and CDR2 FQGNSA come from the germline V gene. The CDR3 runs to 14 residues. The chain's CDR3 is CASSLADVLKGYTF. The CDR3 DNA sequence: TGTGCCAGCAGCTTAGCCGACGTCTTGAAGGGCTACACCTTC.

The CDR3 is CASSSMGGGSYEQYF. As DNA, the CDR3 is TGTGCCAGCAGCTCGATGGGCGGTGGATCCTACGAGCAGTACTTC. The chain links TRBV6-1 to TRBJ2-7; D call uncertain. Trimming stripped 6 bases from V and 1 base from J, with 16 bases between. Germline V gene data show CDR1 as MNHNS and CDR2 as SASEGT. The CDR3 is 15 amino acids.

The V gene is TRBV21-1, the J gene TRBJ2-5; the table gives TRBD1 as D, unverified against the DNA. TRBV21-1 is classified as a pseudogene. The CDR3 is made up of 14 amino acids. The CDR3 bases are TGTGCCAGCCGGACGGGACAGATCCAAGAGACCCAGTACTTC. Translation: CASRTGQIQETQYF.

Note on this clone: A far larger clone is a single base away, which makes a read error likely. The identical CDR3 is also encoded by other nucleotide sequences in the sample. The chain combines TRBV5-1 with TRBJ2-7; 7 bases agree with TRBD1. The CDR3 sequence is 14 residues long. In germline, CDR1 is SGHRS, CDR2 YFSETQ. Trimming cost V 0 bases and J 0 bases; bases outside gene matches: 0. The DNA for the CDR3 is TGCGCCAGCAGCTTGGCAGGGGGCTCCTACGAGCAGTACTTC. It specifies CASSLAGGSYEQYF.

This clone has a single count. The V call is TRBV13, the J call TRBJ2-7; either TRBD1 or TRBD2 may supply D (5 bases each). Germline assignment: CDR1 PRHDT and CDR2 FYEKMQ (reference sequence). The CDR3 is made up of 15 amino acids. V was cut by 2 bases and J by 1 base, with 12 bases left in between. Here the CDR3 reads CASSLTWDPSYEQYF. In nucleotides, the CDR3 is TGTGCCAGCAGCTTAACTTGGGACCCGTCCTACGAGCAGTACTTC. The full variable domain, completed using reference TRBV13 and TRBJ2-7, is AAGVIQSPRHLIKEKRETATLKCYPIPRHDTVYWYQQGPGQDPQFLISFYEKMQSDKGSIPDRFSAQQFSDYHSELNMSSLELGDSALYFCASSLTWDPSYEQYFGPGTRLTVT.

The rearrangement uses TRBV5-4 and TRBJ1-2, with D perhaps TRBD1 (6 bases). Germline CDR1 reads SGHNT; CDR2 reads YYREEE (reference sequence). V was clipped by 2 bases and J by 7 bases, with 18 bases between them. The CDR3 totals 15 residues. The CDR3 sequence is CASSFNDRPPAGYTF. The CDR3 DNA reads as TGTGCCAGCAGCTTCAATGACAGGCCTCCTGCTGGCTACACCTTC. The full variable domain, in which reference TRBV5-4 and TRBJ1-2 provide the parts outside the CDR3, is ETGVTQSPTHLIKTRGQQVTLRCSSQSGHNTVSWYQQALGQGPQFIFQYYREEENGRGNFPPRFSGLQFPNYSSELNVNALELDDSALYLCASSFNDRPPAGYTFGSGTRLTVV.

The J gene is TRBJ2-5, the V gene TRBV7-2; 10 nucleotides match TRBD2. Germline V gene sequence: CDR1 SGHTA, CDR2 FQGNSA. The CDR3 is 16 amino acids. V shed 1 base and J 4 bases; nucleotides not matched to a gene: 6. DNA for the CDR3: TGTGCCAGCAGCTTAGGGGGACTAGCGCGAGGAGAGACCCAGTACTTC. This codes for CASSLGGLARGETQYF.

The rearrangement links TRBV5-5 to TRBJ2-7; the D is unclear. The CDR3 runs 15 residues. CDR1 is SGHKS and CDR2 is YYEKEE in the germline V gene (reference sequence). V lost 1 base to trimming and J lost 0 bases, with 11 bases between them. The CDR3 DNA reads TGTGCCAGCAGCTTGCCAGGACCTAGCTCCTACGAGCAGTACTTC. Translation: CASSLPGPSSYEQYF.

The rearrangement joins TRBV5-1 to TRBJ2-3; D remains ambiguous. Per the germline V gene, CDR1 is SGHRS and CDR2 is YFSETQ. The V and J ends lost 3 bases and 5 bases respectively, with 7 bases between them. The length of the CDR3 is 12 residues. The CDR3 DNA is TGCGCCAGCAGCTCGACGGGAGATACGCAGTATTTT. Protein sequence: CASSSTGDTQYF.

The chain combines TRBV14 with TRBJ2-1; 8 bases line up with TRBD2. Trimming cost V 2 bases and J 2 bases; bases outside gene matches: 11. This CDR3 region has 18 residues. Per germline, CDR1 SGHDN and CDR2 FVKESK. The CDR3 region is CASSQQPSGSGAYNEQFF. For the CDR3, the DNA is TGTGCCAGCAGCCAACAACCTTCGGGTAGCGGGGCCTACAATGAGCAGTTCTTC.

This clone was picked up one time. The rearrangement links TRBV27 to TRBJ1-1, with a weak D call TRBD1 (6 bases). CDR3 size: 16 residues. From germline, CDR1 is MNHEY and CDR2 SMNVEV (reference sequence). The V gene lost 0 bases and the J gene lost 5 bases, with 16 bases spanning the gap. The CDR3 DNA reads TGTGCCAGCAGTTTATCGGGGGCCGGGTGGGTGACTGAAGCTTTCTTT. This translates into CASSLSGAGWVTEAFF.

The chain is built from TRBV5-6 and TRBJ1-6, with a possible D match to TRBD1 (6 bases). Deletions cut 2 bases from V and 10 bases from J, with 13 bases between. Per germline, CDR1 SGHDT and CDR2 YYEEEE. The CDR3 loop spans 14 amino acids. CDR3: CASSFWGAQSPLHF. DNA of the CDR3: TGTGCCAGCAGCTTTTGGGGGGCTCAATCACCCCTCCACTTT.

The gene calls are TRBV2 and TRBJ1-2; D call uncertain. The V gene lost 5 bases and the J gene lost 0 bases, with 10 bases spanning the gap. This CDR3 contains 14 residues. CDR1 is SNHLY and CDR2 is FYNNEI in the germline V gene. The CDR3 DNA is TGTGCCAGCAGTCCGCATACAGCTAACTATGGCTACACCTTC. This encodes CASSPHTANYGYTF.